The rows below give T cell receptor beta chains drawn from one sample of a study of metastatic and nonmetastatic thyroid tumors. With MiXCR, TCRdb called clones anew from the PCR reads. The data hold 15,000 to 20,000 clones, with about 27% observed a single time. Sequences were obtained from tumor tissue. The receptors come from a female donor with papillary thyroid cancer or a benign thyroid nodule (not recorded which). Some clones in this sample may be carry-over from other donors' samples. Both conserved end residues are part of each CDR3. The order of the fields is clone size, V gene, D gene, J gene, CDR3 DNA, CDR3 protein. D genes are given only for firm matches. Size is omitted from some rows. Given values are once, few, many or a class for expanded clones.

.,TRBV6-9,.,TRBJ2-7,TGTGCCAGTATGAAGGGGGGTTCACAGTACTTC,CASMKGGSQYF
.,TRBV6-1,.,TRBJ2-7,TGTGCCGTTAGTTGGAGCTACGAGCAGTACTTC,CAVSWSYEQYF
.,TRBV20-1,.,TRBJ1-2,TGCAGTGCTATCCTTGGCTATGGCTACACCTTC,CSAILGYGYTF
.,TRBV12-3/TRBV12-4,.,TRBJ2-7,TGTGCCAGCAGTACGCAGTGTTACGAGCAGTACTTC,CASSTQCYEQYF
many,TRBV7-6,.,TRBJ2-2,TGTGCCAGCAGCTTACTCCTTGGTCCCCGGGACTCCAGCACCGGGGAGCTGTTTTTT,CASSLLLGPRDSSTGELFF
.,TRBV27,.,TRBJ2-3,TGTGCCAGCAGCCGCCAGTCAGATACGCAGTATTTT,CASSRQSDTQYF
few,TRBV5-5,.,TRBJ2-4,TGTGCCAGCAGCTTGACATATTACATTCAGTACTTC,CASSLTYYIQYF
medium-sized,TRBV20-1,TRBD1,TRBJ2-7,TGCAGTGCCACCTCCGGGACAGAGAAACCAACCTACGAGCAGTACTTC,CSATSGTEKPTYEQYF
few,TRBV6-1,TRBD2,TRBJ2-7,TGTGCCAGCAAGGGTTCGGGAGGGCCCTACGAGCAGTACTTC,CASKGSGGPYEQYF
.,TRBV6-1,TRBD1,TRBJ2-5,TGTGCCAGCAGCCTCAACAGGGGTCTGGAGACCCAGTACTTC,CASSLNRGLETQYF
many,TRBV7-7,TRBD2,TRBJ2-1,TGTGCCAGCAGCCTAAGAGGGAGGAACCGGGGCGGGAGGGCCTACAATGAGCAGTTCTTC,CASSLRGRNRGGRAYNEQFF
.,TRBV30,.,TRBJ2-7,TGTGCCTGGAGTAAGACCGGCTCCTACGAGCAGTACTTC,CAWSKTGSYEQYF
medium-sized,TRBV20-1,TRBD1,TRBJ1-1,TGCAGTGCCTACAGAACAGGGGGCATGAGAACTGAAGCTTTCTTT,CSAYRTGGMRTEAFF
.,TRBV6-1,.,TRBJ2-7,TGTGCCAGCAGTGAAGAGGGGGGTACCGCCTACGAGCAGTACTTC,CASSEEGGTAYEQYF
few,TRBV5-1,.,TRBJ1-1,TGCGCCAGCGTGCTGGGTCAGGGGAACACTGAAGCTTTCTTT,CASVLGQGNTEAFF
.,TRBV18,TRBD1,TRBJ2-2,TGTGCCAGCTCACCTACAGGGGAAGTGGCCGGGGAGCTGTTTTTT,CASSPTGEVAGELFF
many,TRBV7-6,.,TRBJ1-2,TGTGCCAGCAGCTTAGCAGCAGGGGATGGCTACACCTTC,CASSLAAGDGYTF
many,TRBV20-1,.,TRBJ1-2,TGCAGTGCTGCGGGGTTAGCGTTTTCTAACTATGGCTACACCTTC,CSAAGLAFSNYGYTF
many,TRBV28,TRBD2,TRBJ2-3,TGTGCCAGCAGTTCCGGACTAGCGGGAGAAGTTGGCACAGATACGCAGTATTTT,CASSSGLAGEVGTDTQYF
many,TRBV30,.,TRBJ1-5,TGTGCCTGGAGTGTAGGTGGGGAGCAGCCCCAGCATTTT,CAWSVGGEQPQHF
few,TRBV6-2/TRBV6-3,.,TRBJ1-2,TGTGCCAGCAGTTACTCCGGACACCAGATCTATGGCTACACCTTC,CASSYSGHQIYGYTF
many,TRBV7-2,.,TRBJ2-2,TGTGCCAGCAGCCATAGGTTATCCAGGAGCACCGGGGAGCTGTTTTTT,CASSHRLSRSTGELFF
few,TRBV6-1,.,TRBJ1-2,TGTGCCAGCAGTTTTGATTCCCATCATGACAGTCCGATCTTC,CASSFDSHHDSPIF
.,TRBV19,.,TRBJ2-7,TGTGCCAGTAGTACCCGCCCTAGGGCTGGGTCAGAGAGCGAGCAGTACTTC,CASSTRPRAGSESEQYF
many,TRBV2,.,TRBJ2-3,TGTGCCAGCAGTCCCTACACCGGGGATACGCAGTATTTT,CASSPYTGDTQYF
medium-sized,TRBV3-1,.,TRBJ1-4,TGTGCCAGCAGCCAAGCCCACAGGGATGAAAAACTGTTTTTT,CASSQAHRDEKLFF